A single sample gave rise to the 18 T cell receptor beta chains below, sequenced in a study of shared clonotypes between healthy human individuals. Sequencing used immunoSEQ multiplex PCR; TCRdb keeps in-frame clones, though not all of them. The profile shows around 1.1 million clones, 70% to 80% of them singletons. The sample taken for sequencing was memory CD4+ T cells from PBMCs. Subset meaning: CD45RA-negative fraction. These receptors all stem from a man younger than 35 in good health. Some clones in this sample may be carry-over from other donors' samples.

The rearrangement links TRBV7-9 to TRBJ2-7, with unresolved D. The V end was cut by 8 bases, the J end by 5 bases, with 16 bases between. This CDR3 spans 13 amino acids. Germline CDR1 is SEHNR and CDR2 is FQNEAQ (reference sequence). The CDR3 sequence is CASVRLVYDEQYF. In nucleotides, the CDR3 is TGTGCCAGCGTGCGCCTTGTTTACGACGAGCAGTACTTC.

The rearrangement joins TRBV4-1 to TRBJ1-2; D not certain. There are 13 residues in the CDR3. V lost 1 base to trimming and J lost 0 bases, with 3 bases between them. Looked up from germline, CDR1 is MGHRA and CDR2 is YSYEKL. The CDR3 spells CASSQGTNYGYTF. The CDR3, as DNA: TGCGCCAGCAGCCAAGGTACTAACTATGGCTACACCTTC.

The chain has TRBV6-6 and TRBJ1-5; D not resolved. V was clipped by 0 bases and J by 7 bases, with 16 bases between them. This CDR3 contains 16 residues. Germline values: CDR1 MNHNY, CDR2 SVGAGI (reference sequence). The CDR3 nucleotides read TGTGCCAGCAGTTACTCTGGCAACCCGACGTCCCAGCCCCAGCATTTT. It yields the protein CASSYSGNPTSQPQHF.

To note about this clone: Being one base from a much bigger clone, this may be a read error. The rearrangement joins TRBV6-6 to TRBJ1-1; D might be TRBD1 (6 bases). The V and J ends lost 5 bases and 4 bases respectively, with 8 bases between them. Germline assignment: CDR1 MNHNY and CDR2 SVGAGI (reference sequence). The CDR3 has 12 amino acids. The chain's CDR3 is CASSQGGTEAFF. The CDR3 nucleotides read TGTGCCAGCAGTCAAGGGGGCACTGAAGCTTTCTTT.

This chain joins TRBV18 and TRBJ1-2; 10 bases match TRBD1. V shed 2 bases and J 4 bases; nucleotides not matched to a gene: 4. This CDR3 has 15 amino acids. CDR1 and CDR2 from the germline V gene are KGHSH and LQKENI. CDR3 residues: CASSPGTGAGYGYTF. The CDR3 DNA follows: TGTGCCAGCTCACCAGGGACAGGGGCAGGCTATGGCTACACCTTC.

The chain joins TRBV5-1 to TRBJ1-4; 8 nucleotides match TRBD1. CDR1 is SGHRS and CDR2 is YFSETQ in the germline V gene. The V gene end was trimmed by 3 bases and the J gene end by 8 bases; junction bases not matched to a gene: 18. The length of the CDR3 is 18 residues. The CDR3 protein is CASSSESGQGVRGEKLFF. CDR3 nucleotides: TGCGCCAGCAGCTCCGAAAGTGGACAGGGAGTCAGGGGAGAAAAACTGTTTTTT.

The chain couples TRBV28 to TRBJ1-2; 7 nucleotides line up with TRBD1. There are 13 residues in the CDR3. Germline V lookup: CDR1 MDHEN, CDR2 SYDVKM. The trim removed 5 bases at V and 7 bases at J, leaving 7 bases unmatched. The CDR3 is CASSRPTGSGYTF. The CDR3 DNA sequence: TGTGCCAGCAGTCGGCCGACAGGGTCTGGCTACACCTTC.

The chain employs TRBV2 and TRBJ2-3, with 8 bases lining up with TRBD2. Germline CDR1 is SNHLY and CDR2 is FYNNEI. Trimming removed 7 bases from V and 4 bases from J; junction bases left unmatched: 10. The CDR3 spans 15 residues. The CDR3, as DNA: TGTGCCAGCATTAGTGCGGGAGGTGTGGCAGATACGCAGTATTTT. This encodes CASISAGGVADTQYF.

The rearrangement links TRBV7-7 to TRBJ2-7, with unresolved D. Germline CDR1 is SSHAT and CDR2 is FNYEAQ (reference sequence). This CDR3 comprises 13 residues. V was cut by 1 base and J by 3 bases, with 7 bases left in between. CDR3 in DNA: TGTGCCAGCAGCTTAGACGTCAGCTACGAGCAGTACTTC. Protein product: CASSLDVSYEQYF. The whole variable domain, remainder taken from reference TRBV7-7 and TRBJ2-7, is GAGVSQSPRYKVTKRGQDVTLRCDPISSHATLYWYQQALGQGPEFLTYFNYEAQPDKSGLPSDRFSAERPEGSISTLTIQRTEQRDSAMYRCASSLDVSYEQYFGPGTRLTVT.

The V gene is TRBV29-1, the J gene TRBJ2-3, with D hard to call. The V end lost 7 bases, the J end lost 2 bases, and 10 bases lay between the germline ends. The CDR3 loop spans 12 amino acids. From germline, CDR1 is SQVTM and CDR2 ANQGSEA. Here the CDR3 DNA reads TGCAGCGGTGTGATTTACACAGATACGCAGTATTTT. Translating it yields CSGVIYTDTQYF.

The rearrangement uses TRBV30 and TRBJ2-1; the D is unclear. The V end lost 0 bases, the J end lost 7 bases, and 4 bases lay between the germline ends. In germline, CDR1 is GTSNPN, CDR2 SVGIG (reference sequence). The CDR3 contains 11 residues. The CDR3 coding sequence is TGTGCCTGGAGTGTAATAAATGAGCAGTTCTTC. It encodes CAWSVINEQFF. Full variable domain (rest looked up from reference TRBV30 and TRBJ2-1): SQTIHQWPATLVQPVGSPLSLECTVEGTSNPNLYWYRQAAGRGLQLLFYSVGIGQISSEVPQNLSASRPQDRQFILSSKKLLLSDSGFYLCAWSVINEQFFGPGTRLTVL.

The chain links TRBV30 to TRBJ2-6; D not certain. V was pared by 4 bases and J by 0 bases, with 10 bases between. This CDR3 comprises 15 residues. Germline CDR1 and CDR2: GTSNPN and SVGIG (reference sequence). The CDR3 protein is CAWTALHSGANVLTF. The CDR3 DNA sequence: TGTGCCTGGACCGCCCTCCACTCTGGGGCCAACGTCCTGACTTTC.

The chain carries TRBV28 and TRBJ1-1; a possible D gene is TRBD1 (5 bases). The V gene lost 4 bases and the J gene lost 2 bases, with 14 bases spanning the gap. The CDR3 contains 15 residues. The V gene's germline CDR1 is MDHEN and CDR2 SYDVKM. DNA of the CDR3: TGTGCCAGCAGTTGGGGGGGATTGGGTAACACTGAAGCTTTCTTT. This encodes CASSWGGLGNTEAFF.

The chain joins TRBV6-6 to TRBJ1-3; D perhaps matches TRBD1 (5 bases). Germline V gene sequence: CDR1 MNHNY, CDR2 SVGAGI (reference sequence). V lost 6 bases to trimming and J lost 5 bases, with 17 bases between them. The CDR3 is 15 residues long. CDR3 loop: CASRGEREARNTIYF. The CDR3 DNA follows: TGTGCCAGCAGGGGGGAGAGGGAAGCTCGAAACACCATATATTTT.

The chain is built from TRBV7-2 and TRBJ1-1, with a tentative D call TRBD1 (5 bases). Trimming left V 10 bases short and J 1 base short, with 16 bases between. CDR1 is SGHTA, CDR2 FQGNSA, per germline. The CDR3 is 14 residues long. Written as DNA, the CDR3 is TGTGCCAACCGGGACCTGAAAAAGAACACTGAAGCTTTCTTT. Translated: CANRDLKKNTEAFF.

A word on this clone: A much larger clone sits a single nucleotide away, making a read error possible. This CDR3 is also generated by other DNA sequences in the sample. The chain employs TRBV6-5 and TRBJ1-1; unclear D gene. The CDR3 has 11 amino acids. The germline V and J ends were trimmed by 6 bases and 1 base, with 3 bases remaining between them. From germline, CDR1 is MNHEY and CDR2 SVGAGI. The CDR3 loop is CASRGNTEAFF. In nucleotides, the CDR3 is TGTGCCAGCAGAGGGAACACTGAAGCTTTCTTT.

This clone has just one count. The chain couples TRBV5-8 to TRBJ2-7, with 8 bases identical to TRBD2. This CDR3 is built from 15 residues. J lost 6 bases, V lost 0 bases, and 8 bases had no gene match. CDR1 SGHTS and CDR2 YDEGEE come from the germline V gene. The CDR3, as DNA: TGTGCCAGCAGCTTGGCCGGCCTAGCGGGTGGCGAGCAGTACTTC. Translation: CASSLAGLAGGEQYF.

This chain links TRBV7-9 with TRBJ1-5; maybe TRBD1 (6 bases). The CDR3 totals 17 residues. Germline-derived CDR1 and CDR2 are SEHNR and FQNEAQ (reference sequence). V gave up 5 bases and J gave up 1 base, with 18 bases separating them. CDR3 sequence (DNA): TGTGCCAGCAGCCCGGCGGTGGGGGACATAAGCAATCAGCCCCAGCATTTT. Its translation: CASSPAVGDISNQPQHF.